A selection of T cell receptor beta chains follows, all from one sample in a study of blood T cell repertoires in COVID-19. Clones were sequenced by immunoSEQ multiplex PCR, and TCRdb holds only the in-frame ones, with some missing. Of a few hundred thousand clones listed, 80% to 90% are singletons. Sequenced input: PBMCs or T cells enriched from blood (not recorded which). These receptors were taken from a woman aged 18 to 35 in a cohort exposed to, infected with or recovered from COVID-19 (not recorded which). Both conserved end residues are part of each CDR3. A D gene is named only where the DNA matches it firmly. Some rows have no size entry. The others give once, few or many, or a class for an expanded clone.

CASSPTGEWNSPLHF | TGTGCCAGCTCGCCGACAGGGGAGTGGAATTCACCCCTCCACTTT | TRBD1 | . | TRBJ1-6 | TRBV18
CASSVAPPDAGVPYEQYF | TGTGCCAGCAGTGTCGCCCCGCCTGACGCGGGGGTCCCATACGAGCAGTACTTC | TRBD2 | . | TRBJ2-7 | TRBV6-1
CASSPGLQGPRNSPLHF | TGTGCCAGCAGCCCGGGACTCCAAGGCCCCCGAAACTCACCCCTCCACTTT | . | once | TRBJ1-6 | TRBV7-2
CASSIRGGSFMNTEAFF | TGTGCCAGTAGTATCAGAGGGGGCTCCTTCATGAACACTGAAGCTTTCTTT | TRBD1 | . | TRBJ1-1 | TRBV19
CASSLGLAGDLTQYF | TGTGCCAGCAGCCTGGGACTAGCGGGAGATTTAACCCAGTACTTC | TRBD2 | . | TRBJ2-5 | TRBV6-5
CATSRGEGSGLNQPQHF | TGTGCCACCAGCAGAGGTGAAGGCTCGGGATTGAATCAGCCCCAGCATTTT | . | . | TRBJ1-5 | TRBV15
CASRDRVLYLDQPQHF | TGTGCCAGCCGGGACAGGGTATTATATTTGGATCAGCCCCAGCATTTT | TRBD1 | . | TRBJ1-5 | TRBV2
CASSAQGTKNSPLHF | TGTGCCAGCAGCGCACAGGGCACTAAGAATTCACCCCTCCACTTT | . | . | TRBJ1-6 | TRBV9
CASSTPPAGGRETQYF | TGTGCCAGCAGCACCCCGCCGGCGGGAGGTAGGGAGACCCAGTACTTC | TRBD2 | few | TRBJ2-5 | TRBV5-6
CASSPSPGTGTLGNEQFF | TGTGCCAGCAGTCCCAGTCCCGGGACAGGGACCCTGGGCAATGAGCAGTTCTTC | TRBD1 | . | TRBJ2-1 | TRBV27
CASSFGQGESQPQHF | TGTGCCAGCAGTTTCGGACAGGGAGAGAGTCAGCCCCAGCATTTT | TRBD1 | . | TRBJ1-5 | TRBV2
CATAQGNYGYTF | TGTGCCACCGCACAGGGTAACTATGGCTACACCTTC | . | . | TRBJ1-2 | TRBV19
CASSLSSWREGGETQYF | TGTGCTAGCAGCTTATCCTCTTGGCGGGAGGGCGGGGAGACCCAGTACTTC | TRBD2 | . | TRBJ2-5 | TRBV7-7
CASSGTSSSLVSYEQYF | TGTGCCAGCTCTGGGACTTCATCCTCGTTGGTATCCTACGAGCAGTACTTC | . | . | TRBJ2-7 | TRBV18
CASSKQTGSTDTQYF | TGTGCCAGCAGCAAACAGACAGGGAGCACAGATACGCAGTATTTT | TRBD1 | . | TRBJ2-3 | TRBV7-2
CASRSVGGNYGYTF | TGTGCCAGCAGGTCTGTTGGGGGGAACTATGGCTACACCTTC | . | . | TRBJ1-2 | TRBV3-1/TRBV3-2
CASSFSSAQETQYF | TGTGCCAGCAGCTTCTCAAGCGCCCAAGAGACCCAGTACTTC | . | . | TRBJ2-5 | TRBV7-3
CASSLVDRFEDQPQHF | TGTGCCAGCAGCTTAGTCGACAGGTTTGAAGATCAGCCCCAGCATTTT | . | . | TRBJ1-5 | TRBV13
CASSVEGRAAGELFF | TGTGCCAGCAGCGTAGAAGGGAGGGCCGCCGGGGAGCTGTTTTTT | TRBD2 | . | TRBJ2-2 | TRBV9
CASSPSGLAAYEQYF | TGTGCCAGCAGTCCATCGGGACTAGCGGCCTACGAGCAGTACTTC | TRBD2 | . | TRBJ2-7 | TRBV28
CASSQTGEGTEAFF | TGTGCCAGCAGCCAGACAGGGGAGGGGACTGAAGCTTTCTTT | TRBD1 | . | TRBJ1-1 | TRBV7-9
CASSPPILADYNEQFF | TGTGCCAGCTCACCACCAATACTAGCGGACTACAATGAGCAGTTCTTC | TRBD2 | . | TRBJ2-1 | TRBV18
CASGGNTGELFF | TGTGCCAGTGGCGGGAACACCGGGGAGCTGTTTTTT | . | . | TRBJ2-2 | TRBV18
CASSGPQVTDTQYF | TGTGCCAGCAGTGGTCCGCAGGTCACAGATACGCAGTATTTT | . | . | TRBJ2-3 | TRBV25-1
CASSPTPTGGAGGANVLTF | TGTGCCAGCAGCCCAACTCCGACAGGGGGCGCTGGGGGGGCCAACGTCCTGACTTTC | TRBD1 | . | TRBJ2-6 | TRBV7-8
CASSLLSSGVAGNEQFF | TGTGCCAGCAGCCTACTGTCCTCGGGAGTAGCGGGGAATGAGCAGTTCTTC | TRBD2 | . | TRBJ2-1 | TRBV3-1/TRBV3-2
CASSPTLGETQYF | TGTGCCAGCAGTCCCACCCTCGGAGAGACCCAGTACTTC | . | . | TRBJ2-5 | TRBV7-9
CASSESASGSLEQYF | TGCGCCAGCAGTGAGTCGGCTAGCGGGAGCTTAGAGCAGTACTTC | TRBD2 | few | TRBJ2-7 | TRBV10-1
CASSLGTGPIYGYTF | TGTGCCAGCAGTCTCGGGACAGGCCCTATCTATGGCTACACCTTC | TRBD1 | . | TRBJ1-2 | TRBV6-5
CASTPDRANQPQHF | TGTGCCAGTACCCCGGACAGGGCTAATCAGCCCCAGCATTTT | TRBD1 | . | TRBJ1-5 | TRBV19
CASSQARQTNEKLFF | TGCGCCAGCAGCCAAGCTAGGCAAACTAATGAAAAACTGTTTTTT | . | . | TRBJ1-4 | TRBV4-1
CASLRTATYEQYF | TGTGCCAGCCTCCGGACAGCCACCTACGAGCAGTACTTC | . | . | TRBJ2-7 | TRBV6-5
CSVGGLAGFTSTDTQYF | TGCAGCGTTGGGGGACTAGCGGGTTTTACTAGCACAGATACGCAGTATTTT | TRBD2 | . | TRBJ2-3 | TRBV29-1
CASSLVGGNTEAFF | TGTGCCAGCAGCTTGGTAGGGGGGAACACTGAAGCTTTCTTT | . | . | TRBJ1-1 | TRBV5-6
CASSRGNSPLHF | TGTGCCAGCAGTAGAGGGAATTCACCCCTCCACTTT | . | . | TRBJ1-6 | TRBV28
CASSIAGLQGMDSPLHF | TGTGCCAGTAGTATAGCGGGCCTTCAGGGGATGGATTCACCCCTCCACTTT | . | . | TRBJ1-6 | TRBV19
CASSLEGTGRYEQYF | TGTGCCAGCAGCTTGGAGGGGACAGGGAGGTACGAGCAGTACTTC | TRBD1 | few | TRBJ2-7 | TRBV5-4
CASSSDRGVVGYTF | TGTGCCAGCAGCTCAGACAGGGGGGTAGTTGGCTACACCTTC | TRBD1 | . | TRBJ1-2 | TRBV5-6
CASFSYGYTF | TGTGCCAGTTTTAGTTATGGCTACACCTTC | . | . | TRBJ1-2 | TRBV19
CASSLASGGATYEQYF | TGTGCCAGCAGCTTGGCAAGCGGGGGGGCCACCTACGAGCAGTACTTC | TRBD2 | . | TRBJ2-7 | TRBV5-4
CASSTSGGATDTQYF | TGCGCCAGCAGCACTAGCGGGGGGGCGACAGATACGCAGTATTTT | TRBD2 | . | TRBJ2-3 | TRBV5-1
CASSSRLAGRSTDTQYF | TGTGCCAGCAGCTCCCGACTAGCGGGCCGTAGCACAGATACGCAGTATTTT | TRBD2 | . | TRBJ2-3 | TRBV5-4
CASSPNLWGGVGSYGYTF | TGTGCCAGCAGCCCCAACCTCTGGGGGGGGGTGGGATCGTATGGCTACACCTTC | . | . | TRBJ1-2 | TRBV9
CASSPAGSNQPQHF | TGTGCCAGCAGTCCCGCAGGGAGCAATCAGCCCCAGCATTTT | . | . | TRBJ1-5 | TRBV5-6
CASSITGLMGETQYF | TGTGCCAGTAGTATAACAGGCCTTATGGGAGAGACCCAGTACTTC | . | . | TRBJ2-5 | TRBV19
CASSYRRDLENEQFF | TGTGCCAGCAGCTATCGGAGGGATCTGGAAAATGAGCAGTTCTTC | . | . | TRBJ2-1 | TRBV14
CASSRPGGNQPQHF | TGTGCCAGTAGCCGTCCGGGGGGAAATCAGCCCCAGCATTTT | . | . | TRBJ1-5 | TRBV19
CASSFWDRGPPGGYTF | TGTGCCAGCAGCTTTTGGGACAGGGGCCCTCCAGGGGGCTACACCTTC | . | once | TRBJ1-2 | TRBV12-1
CASSETYRGRGYGYTF | TGTGCCAGCAGTGAAACCTACAGGGGACGTGGCTATGGCTACACCTTC | TRBD1 | once | TRBJ1-2 | TRBV6-1
CATSDWATQTDTQYF | TGTGCCACCAGTGATTGGGCTACTCAAACGGATACGCAGTATTTT | . | . | TRBJ2-3 | TRBV24-1
CASSSKTGPGNTIYF | TGTGCCAGCAGCTCCAAGACAGGACCTGGAAACACCATATATTTT | . | . | TRBJ1-3 | TRBV5-4
CASVRLGDLSTEAFF | TGTGCCAGCGTGCGCCTCGGAGACCTGAGCACTGAAGCTTTCTTT | . | . | TRBJ1-1 | TRBV27
CASTGGGDGTETQYF | TGCGCCAGCACCGGGGGAGGGGACGGAACGGAGACCCAGTACTTC | TRBD2 | . | TRBJ2-5 | TRBV5-1
CASSYGTSGASSQETQYF | TGTGCCAGCAGTTACGGGACTAGCGGGGCTTCCTCTCAAGAGACCCAGTACTTC | TRBD2 | . | TRBJ2-5 | TRBV5-4
CASSQDSYQPQHF | TGCGCCAGCAGCCAAGACAGTTATCAGCCCCAGCATTTT | . | . | TRBJ1-5 | TRBV4-1
CASSDLPNEKLFF | TGTGCCAGCAGTGACCTCCCTAATGAAAAACTGTTTTTT | . | . | TRBJ1-4 | TRBV2
CASSIGGGYGYTF | TGTGCCAGTAGTATCGGAGGAGGGTATGGCTACACCTTC | . | . | TRBJ1-2 | TRBV19